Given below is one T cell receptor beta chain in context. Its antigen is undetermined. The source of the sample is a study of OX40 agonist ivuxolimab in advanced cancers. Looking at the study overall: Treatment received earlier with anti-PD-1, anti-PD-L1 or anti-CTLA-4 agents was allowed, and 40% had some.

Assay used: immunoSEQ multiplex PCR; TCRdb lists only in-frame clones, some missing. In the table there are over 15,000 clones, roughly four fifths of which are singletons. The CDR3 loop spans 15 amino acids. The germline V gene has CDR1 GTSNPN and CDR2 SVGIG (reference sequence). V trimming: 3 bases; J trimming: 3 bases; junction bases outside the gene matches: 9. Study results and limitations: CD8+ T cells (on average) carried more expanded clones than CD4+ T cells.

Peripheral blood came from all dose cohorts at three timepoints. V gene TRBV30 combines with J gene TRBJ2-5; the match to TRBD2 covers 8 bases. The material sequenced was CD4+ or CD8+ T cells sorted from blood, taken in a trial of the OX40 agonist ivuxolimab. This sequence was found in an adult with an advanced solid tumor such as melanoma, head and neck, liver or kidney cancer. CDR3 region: CAWRGSGLEKETQYF. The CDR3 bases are TGTGCCTGGAGGGGCTCGGGACTAGAAAAAGAGACCCAGTACTTC.